This TCR beta chain was identified in a study of shared clonotypes between healthy human individuals. Germline V gene data show CDR1 as MGHRA and CDR2 as YSYEKL. The V gene lost 0 bases and the J gene lost 0 bases, with 6 bases spanning the gap. This CDR3 has 15 amino acids. This clone was counted only a few times. Several immunoSEQ plates received, in even portions, the genomic DNA of each subset. Measured with immunoSEQ multiplex PCR; TCRdb has only the in-frame clones, and not every one. The sample carries 470,000 or so clones, 70% to 85% recorded once. V gene TRBV4-1 combines with J gene TRBJ1-5; D call uncertain. This sequence originates from a woman aged 40 to 55 in good health. Some clones in this sample may be carry-over from other donors' samples. Source material: PBMCs. The CDR3 DNA sequence: TGCGCCAGCAGCCAAGAGGAGTATAGCAATCAGCCCCAGCATTTT. It translates to CASSQEEYSNQPQHF.